The next 22 T cell receptor beta chains were all read from a single sample in a study of blood T cell repertoires in COVID-19 (dated by TCRdb to about 2020). Libraries were prepared through the immunoSEQ multiplex PCR assay. TCRdb took this table from immuneACCESS and kept in-frame rearrangements with V and J called. Such tables lack part of the clones; where checked against another copy, unresolved V genes explain under half of the gap, and the rest is unexplained. Counted in this sample were 300,000 to 350,000 clones; roughly 90% of them appeared once. The top ten constitute roughly 6.6% of the sample. Sequencing used peripheral blood. Every receptor here comes from an older woman with COVID-19, enrolled during active disease.

The rearrangement links TRBV9 to TRBJ1-4, with D tentatively TRBD1 (6 bases). The CDR3 sequence is 14 residues long. Germline-derived CDR1 and CDR2 are SGDLS and YYNGEE. The germline V and J ends were trimmed by 4 bases and 0 bases, with 7 bases remaining between them. The DNA for the CDR3 is TGTGCCAGCAGCTCAGGGGCAACTAATGAAAAACTGTTTTTT. It yields the protein CASSSGATNEKLFF.

The chain joins TRBV15 to TRBJ1-6; D might be TRBD1 (5 bases). The ends were cut back, 0 bases at V and 14 bases at J, with 20 bases in the middle. CDR1 is LNHNV and CDR2 is YYDKDF in the germline V gene (reference sequence). This CDR3 region has 16 residues. Here the CDR3 DNA reads TGTGCCACCAGCAGAGACGGGTTACCCAGGGCCCATTCCCTCCACTTT. Its translation is CATSRDGLPRAHSLHF.

The chain uses TRBV3-1 (or the pseudogene TRBV3-2) and TRBJ1-2; a weak D match, TRBD1 (5 bases). Germline loops: CDR1 LGHDT, CDR2 YNNKEL (reference sequence). Trimming removed 1 base from V and 6 bases from J, with 9 bases in between. This CDR3 region has 13 residues. The CDR3 region is CASSQGAGNGYTF. The CDR3 DNA reads as TGTGCCAGCAGCCAAGGGGCAGGGAATGGCTACACCTTC.

The V call is TRBV19, the J call TRBJ1-1; maybe TRBD1 (5 bases). Germline loops: CDR1 LNHDA, CDR2 SQIVND (reference sequence). Deletions cut 7 bases from V and 6 bases from J, with 9 bases between. There are 11 residues in the CDR3. This chain's CDR3 is CASTSGAEAFF. The DNA for the CDR3 is TGTGCCAGTACCTCGGGGGCTGAAGCTTTCTTT.

CDR3: CASSYSIQGALGYTF. CDR3 nucleotides: TGTGCCAGCAGTTACTCGATCCAGGGGGCGTTAGGCTACACCTTC. The J gene is TRBJ1-2, the V gene TRBV6-5; 8 bases agree with TRBD1. V was pared by 0 bases and J by 8 bases, with 8 bases of the junction left unmatched. Looked up from germline, CDR1 is MNHEY and CDR2 is SVGAGI. This CDR3 has 15 amino acids.

The chain joins TRBV30 to TRBJ2-5; perhaps TRBD1 as D (5 bases). Trimming removed 0 bases at V and 6 bases at J, with 14 bases between. Germline-derived CDR1 and CDR2 are GTSNPN and SVGIG (reference sequence). The CDR3 covers 14 residues. CDR3: CAWSVKAGIKTQYF. In DNA form, the CDR3 reads TGTGCCTGGAGTGTAAAGGCAGGGATAAAGACCCAGTACTTC.

The chain carries TRBV19 and TRBJ2-1; TRBD1 matches 7 bases. Germline V gene lookup returns CDR1 LNHDA and CDR2 SQIVND (reference sequence). The V gene end was trimmed by 7 bases and the J gene end by 0 bases; junction bases not matched to a gene: 9. The CDR3 length is 16 residues. In DNA, the CDR3 is TGTGCCAGTACCATAGGGGGCGAAGTCTCCTACAATGAGCAGTTCTTC. Its translation is CASTIGGEVSYNEQFF.

On this clone: The same CDR3 is also encoded by other DNA sequences in this sample. This chain links TRBV28 with TRBJ2-5, with a tentative D call TRBD2 (7 bases). The CDR3 runs 14 residues. Germline values: CDR1 MDHEN, CDR2 SYDVKM. The V end lost 2 bases, the J end lost 5 bases, and 12 bases lay between the germline ends. In DNA, the CDR3 is TGTGCCAGCAGTTTAACGGGGGGCTTGGAGACCCAGTACTTC. Translation gives CASSLTGGLETQYF.

The chain joins TRBV7-9 to TRBJ2-7; 8 bases align to TRBD1. This CDR3 contains 17 residues. From germline, CDR1 is SEHNR and CDR2 FQNEAQ (reference sequence). The trim removed 5 bases at V and 3 bases at J, leaving 15 bases unmatched. CDR3 DNA sequence: TGTGCCAGCAGCCTCGGGGTTGGGGGACAGGTTAACTACGAGCAGTACTTC. Its translation is CASSLGVGGQVNYEQYF.

The chain combines TRBV30 with TRBJ1-1; TRBD1 is a possible D gene (6 bases). The V and J ends lost 4 bases and 6 bases respectively, with 18 bases between them. This CDR3 spans 14 amino acids. CDR1 is GTSNPN, CDR2 SVGIG, per germline (reference sequence). The chain's CDR3 is CAWKGPGGRPEAFF. The CDR3 DNA reads as TGTGCCTGGAAGGGGCCCGGGGGGCGACCTGAAGCTTTCTTT. Full variable domain (missing parts from reference TRBV30 and TRBJ1-1): SQTIHQWPATLVQPVGSPLSLECTVEGTSNPNLYWYRQAAGRGLQLLFYSVGIGQISSEVPQNLSASRPQDRQFILSSKKLLLSDSGFYLCAWKGPGGRPEAFFGQGTRLTVV.

This chain joins TRBV7-9 and TRBJ1-2, with D maybe TRBD1 (5 bases). Germline CDR1 SEHNR, CDR2 FQNEAQ (reference sequence). V was shortened by 5 bases and J by 3 bases, with 13 bases between the two germline ends. The CDR3 totals 14 residues. For the CDR3, the DNA is TGTGCCAGCAGCCCAGGGAGGGTTGACTATGGCTACACCTTC. It translates to CASSPGRVDYGYTF.

The V and J genes are TRBV2 and TRBJ1-6; 7 bases are shared with TRBD1. CDR3 size: 14 residues. V lost 5 bases and J lost 6; bases outside the gene matches: 4. Looked up from germline, CDR1 is SNHLY and CDR2 is FYNNEI. This CDR3 is CASSYGQANSPLHF. In DNA, the CDR3 is TGTGCCAGCAGTTACGGACAGGCTAATTCACCCCTCCACTTT.

The chain uses TRBV4-2 and TRBJ2-7, with TRBD1 matching over 7 bases. Germline CDR1 LGHNA, CDR2 YNFKEQ. With 0 bases clipped from V and 3 bases from J, the junction kept 5 bases outside the gene matches. The CDR3 is 15 residues long. As DNA, the CDR3 is TGTGCCAGCAGCCAAGAGAAGGCAGGGGGCTACGAGCAGTACTTC. Residues: CASSQEKAGGYEQYF.

V gene TRBV7-2 combines with J gene TRBJ2-7, with 8 bases lining up with TRBD2. Germline assignment: CDR1 SGHTA and CDR2 FQGNSA. The ends lost 5 bases at V and 2 bases at J; junction bases unmatched: 5. The CDR3 loop spans 14 amino acids. The CDR3 region is CASSVSGETYEQYF. CDR3 DNA sequence: TGTGCCAGCAGCGTTAGCGGGGAGACCTACGAGCAGTACTTC.

This chain uses TRBV5-1 with TRBJ1-1; a possible D gene is TRBD1 (6 bases). Germline V gene sequence: CDR1 SGHRS, CDR2 YFSETQ. The CDR3 runs to 15 residues. V lost 4 bases to trimming and J lost 0 bases, with 13 bases between them. CDR3 DNA sequence: TGCGCCAGCAGCCCGGTCGAGGGGGTGAACACTGAAGCTTTCTTT. It translates to CASSPVEGVNTEAFF. Drawing the rest from reference TRBV5-1 and TRBJ1-1, the complete variable domain is KAGVTQTPRYLIKTRGQQVTLSCSPISGHRSVSWYQQTPGQGLQFLFEYFSETQRNKGNFPGRFSGRQFSNSRSEMNVSTLELGDSALYLCASSPVEGVNTEAFFGQGTRLTVV.

V gene TRBV15 combines with J gene TRBJ1-3; possibly TRBD1 for D (5 bases). This CDR3 has 16 residues. Germline values: CDR1 LNHNV, CDR2 YYDKDF (reference sequence). V lost 0 bases to trimming and J lost 0 bases, with 9 bases between them. The CDR3 coding sequence is TGTGCCACCAGCAGAGATCAGGGATCCTCTGGAAACACCATATATTTT. Amino acid sequence: CATSRDQGSSGNTIYF.

The chain couples TRBV24-1 to TRBJ1-4; D is unclear. The CDR3 runs to 19 residues. The germline V and J ends were trimmed by 4 bases and 3 bases, with 23 bases remaining between them. From germline, CDR1 is KGHDR and CDR2 SFDVKD. The CDR3 loop reads CATSDLPLRSGLSNEKLFF. The CDR3 DNA reads TGTGCCACCAGTGACCTTCCCCTACGATCGGGTTTATCTAATGAAAAACTGTTTTTT.

This chain links TRBV2 with TRBJ2-1, with TRBD2 matching 10 bases. Germline V gene data show CDR1 as SNHLY and CDR2 as FYNNEI. V was clipped by 6 bases and J by 6 bases; unmatched bases: 5. The CDR3 extends over 14 amino acids. In nucleotides, the CDR3 is TGTGCCAGCAGCTTTAGCGGGGGGCTCAATGAGCAGTTCTTC. The encoded protein is CASSFSGGLNEQFF.

V usage is TRBV5-1 and J usage is TRBJ1-5; D is uncertain. Germline assignment: CDR1 SGHRS and CDR2 YFSETQ. The V end lost 3 bases, the J end lost 7 bases, and 14 bases lay between the germline ends. The CDR3 covers 14 residues. In DNA, the CDR3 is TGCGCCAGCAGCTCGGCGGAGGGCGGGCAGCCCCAGCATTTT. It is translated as CASSSAEGGQPQHF.

This chain joins TRBV7-3 and TRBJ2-3; the match to TRBD2 covers 11 bases. The V gene's germline CDR1 is SGHTA and CDR2 FQGTGA. The CDR3 extends over 14 amino acids. The V and J ends lost 3 bases and 5 bases, in that order; junction bases with no gene match: 1. CDR3 sequence: CASSFGTSGDTQYF. CDR3 in DNA: TGTGCCAGCAGCTTCGGGACTAGCGGAGATACGCAGTATTTT.

This clone was counted between two and nine times. The genes are TRBV3-1 (or the pseudogene TRBV3-2) and TRBJ2-3; tentatively, D is TRBD2 (6 bases). Germline lookup yields CDR1 LGHDT and CDR2 YNNKEL (reference sequence). The germline V and J ends were trimmed by 1 base and 4 bases, with 6 bases remaining between them. CDR3 size: 13 residues. The CDR3 region has the DNA TGTGCCAGCAGCCAAGCGGGGGCAGATACGCAGTATTTT. Translation: CASSQAGADTQYF.

This CDR3 reads CSVTPTGTDTQYF. The CDR3 region has the DNA TGCAGCGTTACCCCTACCGGCACAGATACGCAGTATTTT. The chain uses TRBV29-1 and TRBJ2-3; unclear D gene. Trimming removed 5 bases at V and 1 base at J, with 10 bases between. The CDR3 is 13 residues long. CDR1 is SQVTM and CDR2 is ANQGSEA in the germline V gene.